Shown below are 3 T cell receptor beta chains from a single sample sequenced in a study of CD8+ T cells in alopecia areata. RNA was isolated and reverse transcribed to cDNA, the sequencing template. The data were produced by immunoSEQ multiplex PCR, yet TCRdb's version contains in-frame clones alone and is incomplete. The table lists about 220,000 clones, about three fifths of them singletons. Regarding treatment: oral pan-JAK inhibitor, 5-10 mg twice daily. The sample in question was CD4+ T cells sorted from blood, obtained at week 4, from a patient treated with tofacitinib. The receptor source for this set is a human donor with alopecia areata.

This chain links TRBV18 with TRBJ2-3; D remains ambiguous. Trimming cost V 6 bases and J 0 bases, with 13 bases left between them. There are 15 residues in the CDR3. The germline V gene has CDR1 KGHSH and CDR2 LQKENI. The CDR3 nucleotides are TGTGCCAGCTCCCGTGTGCGGTCTAGCACAGATACGCAGTATTTT. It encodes CASSRVRSSTDTQYF.

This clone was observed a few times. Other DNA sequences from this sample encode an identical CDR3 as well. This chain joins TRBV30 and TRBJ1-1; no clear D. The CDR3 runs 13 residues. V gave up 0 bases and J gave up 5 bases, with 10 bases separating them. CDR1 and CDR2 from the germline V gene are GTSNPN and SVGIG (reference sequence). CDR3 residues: CAWSVGRSTEAFF. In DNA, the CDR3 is TGTGCCTGGAGTGTGGGCAGGTCAACTGAAGCTTTCTTT.

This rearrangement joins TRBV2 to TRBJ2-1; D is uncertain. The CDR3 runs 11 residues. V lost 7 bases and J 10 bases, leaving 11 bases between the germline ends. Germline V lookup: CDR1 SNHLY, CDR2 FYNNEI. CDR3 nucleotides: TGTGCCAGCATGACGGATGCCGAGCAGTTCTTC. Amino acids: CASMTDAEQFF. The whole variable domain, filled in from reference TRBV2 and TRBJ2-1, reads EPEVTQTPSHQVTQMGQEVILRCVPISNHLYFYWYRQILGQKVEFLVSFYNNEISEKSEIFDDQFSVERPDGSNFTLKIRSTKLEDSAMYFCASMTDAEQFFGPGTRLTVL.